The T cell receptor beta chain described here comes from a study of radiotherapy plus CTLA-4 blockade in lung cancer. Chemo-refractory metastatic non-small-cell lung cancer patients underwent focal radiation alongside CTLA-4 blockade with ipilimumab. CDR1 and CDR2 (germline): MNHNS, SASEGT. The CDR3 runs to 15 residues. The method was immunoSEQ multiplex PCR; TCRdb's version includes in-frame clones alone and lacks a portion of them. The table has about 60,000 clones, approximately 68% seen once. Study findings and constraints: Per reports, early blood T cell clone dynamics, plus interferon-beta, forecast response most strongly.

Note on this clone: Its specificity is unknown. One end of the junction does not line up with germline, which may come from a read error.

Sequencing used peripheral blood, obtained from a patient treated with radiotherapy plus ipilimumab. The TCR was taken from a human donor with non-small cell lung cancer whose response to radiotherapy plus ipilimumab could not be evaluated. This chain connects TRBV6-1 to TRBJ1-4; D is ambiguous. The CDR3 bases are TGTGCCAGCAGCCTCTACTCAAGAGGGATGGAAAAACCGTTTTTT. This translates into CASSLYSRGMEKPFF.